The 8 T cell receptor beta chains reported below all come from one sample, sequenced in a study of OX40 agonist ivuxolimab in advanced cancers. Method: immunoSEQ multiplex PCR; TCRdb's copy keeps in-frame clones and lacks some. The sample has around 11,000 clones; roughly 69% are singletons. The sequences come from CD4+ or CD8+ T cells sorted from blood, collected in a trial of the OX40 agonist ivuxolimab. The receptors here all came from an adult with an advanced solid tumor such as melanoma, head and neck, liver or kidney cancer.

This rearrangement joins TRBV27 to TRBJ2-5; D is unclear. Per germline, CDR1 MNHEY and CDR2 SMNVEV (reference sequence). The CDR3 consists of 13 residues. The germline V and J ends were trimmed by 4 bases and 9 bases, with 15 bases remaining between them. The CDR3 DNA follows: TGTGCCAGCAGTTACCTCTTAGACGGGCCCCAGTACTTC. It translates to CASSYLLDGPQYF.

The gene calls are TRBV5-1 and TRBJ2-3; 7 positions agree with TRBD2. V was clipped by 3 bases and J by 4 bases; unmatched bases: 5. From germline, CDR1 is SGHRS and CDR2 YFSETQ. This CDR3 is 14 amino acids long. CDR3 DNA: TGCGCCAGCAGCTGGGGGACTATTGCAGATACGCAGTATTTT. It is translated as CASSWGTIADTQYF.

The chain couples TRBV7-8 to TRBJ2-7, with D perhaps matching TRBD1 (6 bases). The germline V gene encodes CDR1 SGHVS and CDR2 FQNEAQ. This CDR3 spans 14 amino acids. V lost 3 bases to trimming and J lost 3 bases, with 12 bases between them. DNA of the CDR3: TGTGCCAGCAGCTTTGCTCAGGGGCTCTACGAGCAGTACTTC. It yields the protein CASSFAQGLYEQYF. The variable domain in full, with the rest retrieved from reference TRBV7-8 and TRBJ2-7, is GAGVSQSPRYKVAKRGQDVALRCDPISGHVSLFWYQQALGQGPEFLTYFQNEAQLDKSGLPSDRFFAERPEGSVSTLKIQRTQQEDSAVYLCASSFAQGLYEQYFGPGTRLTVT.

The chain has TRBV6-5 and TRBJ2-4; 8 bases are shared with TRBD1. Looked up from germline, CDR1 is MNHEY and CDR2 is SVGAGI. The ends lost 0 bases at V and 8 bases at J; junction bases unmatched: 3. The CDR3 has 14 residues. For the CDR3, the DNA is TGTGCCAGCAGTTACTCGGGACAGGTTTACATTCAGTACTTC. This sequence encodes CASSYSGQVYIQYF.

The chain is built from TRBV19 and TRBJ2-7, with no clear D. The germline CDR1 and CDR2 sequences are LNHDA and SQIVND (reference sequence). Trimming cost V 3 bases and J 0 bases, with 6 bases left between them. There are 13 residues in the CDR3. In DNA form, the CDR3 reads TGTGCCAGTAGTATGGCAGCCTCCTACGAGCAGTACTTC. It specifies CASSMAASYEQYF.

Only one count was recorded for this clone. V usage is TRBV6-9 and J usage is TRBJ1-6; TRBD1 might be the D (5 bases). From germline, CDR1 is MNHGY and CDR2 SVAAGI. The V gene lost 5 bases and the J gene lost 8 bases, with 13 bases spanning the gap. The CDR3 spans 14 residues. CDR3 bases: TGTGCCAGCAGTGTCCGGGACGGAGATTCACCCCTCCACTTT. Translated: CASSVRDGDSPLHF.

The chain uses TRBV27 and TRBJ1-1, with D possibly matching TRBD1 (5 bases). The germline V gene encodes CDR1 MNHEY and CDR2 SMNVEV (reference sequence). The V gene lost 2 bases and the J gene lost 5 bases, with 9 bases spanning the gap. The CDR3 extends over 13 amino acids. This chain's CDR3 is CASSLGGRTEAFF. In DNA, the CDR3 is TGTGCCAGCAGTTTAGGGGGTAGGACTGAAGCTTTCTTT.

This clone appeared a few times. The rearrangement uses TRBV5-6 and TRBJ1-1; D is unclear. Germline lookup yields CDR1 SGHDT and CDR2 YYEEEE. V lost 2 bases and J 8 bases, leaving 10 bases between the germline ends. This CDR3 comprises 12 residues. CDR3 in amino acids: CASSFLNREAFF. CDR3 nucleotide sequence: TGTGCCAGCAGCTTTTTAAATCGGGAAGCTTTCTTT. Full variable domain (remainder filled in from reference TRBV5-6 and TRBJ1-1): DAGVTQSPTHLIKTRGQQVTLRCSPKSGHDTVSWYQQALGQGPQFIFQYYEEEERQRGNFPDRFSGHQFPNYSSELNVNALLLGDSALYLCASSFLNREAFFGQGTRLTVV.